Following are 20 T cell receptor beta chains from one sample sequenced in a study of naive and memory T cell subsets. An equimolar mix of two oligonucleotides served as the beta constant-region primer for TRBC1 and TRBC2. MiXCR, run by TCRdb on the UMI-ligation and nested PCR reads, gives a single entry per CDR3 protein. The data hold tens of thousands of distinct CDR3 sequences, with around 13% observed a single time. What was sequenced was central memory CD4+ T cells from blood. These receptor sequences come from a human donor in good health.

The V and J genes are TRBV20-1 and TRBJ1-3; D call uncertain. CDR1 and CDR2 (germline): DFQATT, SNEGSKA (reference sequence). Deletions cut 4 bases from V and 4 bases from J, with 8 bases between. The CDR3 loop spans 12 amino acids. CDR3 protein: CSAKGWGNTIYF. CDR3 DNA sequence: TGCAGTGCTAAGGGCTGGGGAAACACCATATATTTT.

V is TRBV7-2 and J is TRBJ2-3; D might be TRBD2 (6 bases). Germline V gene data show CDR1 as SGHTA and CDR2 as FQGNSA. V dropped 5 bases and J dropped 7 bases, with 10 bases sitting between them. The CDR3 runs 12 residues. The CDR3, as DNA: TGTGCCAGCAGCGCGGGACGAAATACGCAGTATTTT. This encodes CASSAGRNTQYF.

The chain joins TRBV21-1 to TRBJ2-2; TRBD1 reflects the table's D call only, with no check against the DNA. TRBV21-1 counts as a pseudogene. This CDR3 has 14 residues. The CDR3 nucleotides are TGTGCCAGCAGCCGAGGGGACATGACCGGGGAGCTGTTTTTT. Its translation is CASSRGDMTGELFF.

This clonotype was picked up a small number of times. CDR3: CSARLTSGGTDSPLHF. CDR3 coding DNA: TGCAGTGCTAGGCTAACCTCGGGGGGGACGGATTCACCCCTCCACTTT. J is TRBJ1-6 and V is TRBV20-1; the D gene is possibly TRBD1 (5 bases). The germline CDR1 and CDR2 sequences are DFQATT and SNEGSKA (reference sequence). V lost 3 bases and J lost 8, with 20 bases in between. The CDR3 covers 16 residues.

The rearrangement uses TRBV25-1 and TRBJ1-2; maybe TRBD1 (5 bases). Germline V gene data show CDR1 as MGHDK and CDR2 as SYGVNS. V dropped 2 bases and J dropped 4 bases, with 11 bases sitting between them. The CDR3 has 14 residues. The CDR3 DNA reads TGTGCCAGCAGTGAAACGGGGGGTGGCTATGGCTACACCTTC. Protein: CASSETGGGYGYTF.

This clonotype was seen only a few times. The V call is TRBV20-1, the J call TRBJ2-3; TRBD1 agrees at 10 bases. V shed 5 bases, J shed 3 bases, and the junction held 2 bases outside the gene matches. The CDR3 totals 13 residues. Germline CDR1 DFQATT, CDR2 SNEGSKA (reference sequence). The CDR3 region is CSAGTGATDTQYF. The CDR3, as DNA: TGCAGTGCTGGGACAGGGGCGACAGATACGCAGTATTTT.

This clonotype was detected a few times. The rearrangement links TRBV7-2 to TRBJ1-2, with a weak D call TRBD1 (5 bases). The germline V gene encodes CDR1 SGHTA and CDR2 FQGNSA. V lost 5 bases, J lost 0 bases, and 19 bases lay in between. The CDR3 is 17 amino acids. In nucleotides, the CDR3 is TGTGCCAGCAGCGGCTCCACCAGGGTACCCACTAACTATGGCTACACCTTC. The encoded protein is CASSGSTRVPTNYGYTF. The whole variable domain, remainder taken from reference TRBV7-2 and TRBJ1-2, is GAGVSQSPSNKVTEKGKDVELRCDPISGHTALYWYRQSLGQGLEFLIYFQGNSAPDKSGLPSDRFSAERTGGSVSTLTIQRTQQEDSAVYLCASSGSTRVPTNYGYTFGSGTRLTVV.

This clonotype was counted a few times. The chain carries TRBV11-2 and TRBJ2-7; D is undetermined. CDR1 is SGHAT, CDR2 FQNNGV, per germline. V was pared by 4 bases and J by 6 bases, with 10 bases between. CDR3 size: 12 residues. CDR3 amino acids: CASSSLKGEQYF. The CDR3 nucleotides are TGTGCCAGCAGCTCACTGAAGGGCGAGCAGTACTTC.

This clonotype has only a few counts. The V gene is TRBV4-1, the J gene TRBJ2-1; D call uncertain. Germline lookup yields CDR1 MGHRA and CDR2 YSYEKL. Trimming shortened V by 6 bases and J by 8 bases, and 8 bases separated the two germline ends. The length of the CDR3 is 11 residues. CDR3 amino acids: CASSHLYEQFF. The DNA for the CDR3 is TGCGCCAGCAGTCACCTGTATGAGCAGTTCTTC.

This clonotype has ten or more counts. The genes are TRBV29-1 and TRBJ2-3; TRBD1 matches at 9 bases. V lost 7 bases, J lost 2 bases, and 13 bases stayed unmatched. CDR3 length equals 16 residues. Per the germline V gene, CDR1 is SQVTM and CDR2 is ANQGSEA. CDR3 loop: CSAQGGQGRNTDTQYF. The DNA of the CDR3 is TGCAGCGCCCAGGGGGGACAGGGAAGGAACACAGATACGCAGTATTTT.

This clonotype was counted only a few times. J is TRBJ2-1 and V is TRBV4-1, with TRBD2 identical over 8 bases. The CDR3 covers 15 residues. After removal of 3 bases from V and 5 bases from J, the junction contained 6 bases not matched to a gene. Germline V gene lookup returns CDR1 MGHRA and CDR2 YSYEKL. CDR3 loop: CASSQWLAGNNEQFF. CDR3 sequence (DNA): TGCGCCAGCAGCCAGTGGCTAGCGGGTAACAATGAGCAGTTCTTC.

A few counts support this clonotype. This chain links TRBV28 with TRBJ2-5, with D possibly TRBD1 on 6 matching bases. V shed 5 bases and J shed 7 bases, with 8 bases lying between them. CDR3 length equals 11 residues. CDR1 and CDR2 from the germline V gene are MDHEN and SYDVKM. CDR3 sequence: CASSKGVTQYF. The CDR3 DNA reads TGTGCCAGCAGTAAGGGGGTGACCCAGTACTTC.

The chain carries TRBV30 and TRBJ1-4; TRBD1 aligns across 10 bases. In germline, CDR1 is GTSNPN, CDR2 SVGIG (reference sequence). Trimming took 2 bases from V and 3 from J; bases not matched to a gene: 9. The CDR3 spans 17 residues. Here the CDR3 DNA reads TGTGCCTGGAGTTCCGGGACAGGGGATCTGTCTAATGAAAAACTGTTTTTT. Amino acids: CAWSSGTGDLSNEKLFF.

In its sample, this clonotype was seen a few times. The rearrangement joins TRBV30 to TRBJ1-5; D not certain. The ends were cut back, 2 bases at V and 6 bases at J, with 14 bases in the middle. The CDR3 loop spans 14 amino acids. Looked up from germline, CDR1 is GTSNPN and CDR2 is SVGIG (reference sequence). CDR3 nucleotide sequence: TGTGCCTGGAGTCAAACGGCCGGCCCTCAGCCCCAGCATTTT. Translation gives CAWSQTAGPQPQHF.

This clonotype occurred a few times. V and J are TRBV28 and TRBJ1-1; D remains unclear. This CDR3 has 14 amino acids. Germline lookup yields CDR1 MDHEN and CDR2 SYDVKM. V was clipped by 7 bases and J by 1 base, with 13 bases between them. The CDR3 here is CASIAIRKNTEAFF. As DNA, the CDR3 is TGTGCCAGCATAGCAATTCGGAAGAACACTGAAGCTTTCTTT.

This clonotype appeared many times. CDR3 in amino acids: CSATPLARETQYF. CDR3 DNA: TGCAGTGCTACCCCCTTAGCCAGGGAGACCCAGTACTTC. The chain joins TRBV20-1 to TRBJ2-5; D not resolved. Germline V gene lookup returns CDR1 DFQATT and CDR2 SNEGSKA (reference sequence). CDR3 length equals 13 residues. V was clipped by 4 bases and J by 5 bases, with 14 bases between them.

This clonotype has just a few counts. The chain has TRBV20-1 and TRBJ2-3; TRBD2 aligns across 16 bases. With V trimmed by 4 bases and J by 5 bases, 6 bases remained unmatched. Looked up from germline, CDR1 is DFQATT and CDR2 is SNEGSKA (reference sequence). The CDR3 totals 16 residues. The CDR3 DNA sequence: TGCAGTGCTATGGGACTAGCGGGAGGGTGGGGAGATACGCAGTATTTT. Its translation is CSAMGLAGGWGDTQYF.

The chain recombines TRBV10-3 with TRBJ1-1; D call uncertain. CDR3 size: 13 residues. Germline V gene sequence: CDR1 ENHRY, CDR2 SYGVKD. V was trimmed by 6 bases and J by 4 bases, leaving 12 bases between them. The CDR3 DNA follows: TGTGCCATCAGCGCCGGGGAGTTCACTGAAGCTTTCTTT. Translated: CAISAGEFTEAFF.

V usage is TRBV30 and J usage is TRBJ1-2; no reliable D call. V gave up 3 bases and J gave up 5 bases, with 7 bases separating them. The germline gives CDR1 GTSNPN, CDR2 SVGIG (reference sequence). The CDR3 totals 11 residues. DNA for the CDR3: TGTGCCTGGAGGCTAGAGTATGGCTACACCTTC. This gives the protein CAWRLEYGYTF.

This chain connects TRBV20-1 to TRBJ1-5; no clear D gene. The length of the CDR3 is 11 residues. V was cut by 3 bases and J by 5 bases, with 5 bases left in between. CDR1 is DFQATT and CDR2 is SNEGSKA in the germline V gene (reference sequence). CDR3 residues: CSASPDQPQHF. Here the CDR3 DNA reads TGCAGTGCTAGTCCCGATCAGCCCCAGCATTTT.